In this sample, the clone carrying this T cell receptor beta chain turned up a few times. These data come from a study of control samples from healthy donors and cancer patients. In germline, CDR1 is SGHNT, CDR2 YENEEA. This CDR3 has 13 amino acids. The V end lost 5 bases, the J end lost 8 bases, and 15 bases lay between the germline ends. Libraries were prepared by immunoSEQ multiplex PCR; TCRdb keeps only in-frame clonotypes and omits some of them. The sample consists of just over 150,000 clones, approximately 94% of them appearing once. Input material: blood. The chain combines TRBV11-3 with TRBJ1-2; unclear D gene. The source is a woman aged 40 to 50 in good health. The CDR3 nucleotides are TGTGCCAGCAGCGCCGGCCGGCTGGGAGGCTACACCTTC. It yields the protein CASSAGRLGGYTF.